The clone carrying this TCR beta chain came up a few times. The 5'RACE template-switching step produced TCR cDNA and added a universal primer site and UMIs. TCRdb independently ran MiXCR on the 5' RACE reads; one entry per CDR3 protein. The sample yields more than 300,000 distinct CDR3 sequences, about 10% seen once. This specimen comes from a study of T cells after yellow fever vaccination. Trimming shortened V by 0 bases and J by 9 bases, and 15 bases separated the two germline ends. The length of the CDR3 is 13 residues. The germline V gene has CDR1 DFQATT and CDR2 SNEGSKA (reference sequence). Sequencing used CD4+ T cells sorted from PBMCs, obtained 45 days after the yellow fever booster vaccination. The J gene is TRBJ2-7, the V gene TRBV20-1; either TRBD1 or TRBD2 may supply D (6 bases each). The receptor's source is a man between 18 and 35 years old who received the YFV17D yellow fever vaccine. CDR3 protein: CSARDHPGAGQYF. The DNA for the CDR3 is TGCAGTGCTAGAGATCATCCGGGGGCTGGGCAGTACTTC.